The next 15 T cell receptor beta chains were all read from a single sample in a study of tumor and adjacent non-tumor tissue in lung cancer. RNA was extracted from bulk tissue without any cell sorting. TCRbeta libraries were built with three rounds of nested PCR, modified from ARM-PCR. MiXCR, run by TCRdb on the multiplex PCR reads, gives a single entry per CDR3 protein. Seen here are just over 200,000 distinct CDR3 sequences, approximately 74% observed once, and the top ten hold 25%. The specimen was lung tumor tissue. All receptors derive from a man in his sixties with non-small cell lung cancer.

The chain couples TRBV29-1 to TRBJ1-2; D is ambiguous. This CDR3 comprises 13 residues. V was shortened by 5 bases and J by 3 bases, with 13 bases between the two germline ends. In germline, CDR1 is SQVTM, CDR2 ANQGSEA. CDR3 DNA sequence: TGCAGCGTTCGACCCCCCTTGGACTATGGCTACACCTTC. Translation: CSVRPPLDYGYTF.

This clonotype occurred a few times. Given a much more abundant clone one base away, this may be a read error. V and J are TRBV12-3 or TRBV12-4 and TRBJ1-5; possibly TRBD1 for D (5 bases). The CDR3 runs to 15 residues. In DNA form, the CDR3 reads TGTGCCAGCAGTTTTTCGCGACAGAGCAATCAGCTCCAGCATTTT. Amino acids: CASSFSRQSNQLQHF.

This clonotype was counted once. In DNA form, the CDR3 reads TGTGCCAGCAGCCAAGATAGTCCCGGCCTATACGAGCAGTACTTC. It translates to CASSQDSPGLYEQYF. The V and J genes are TRBV4-2 and TRBJ2-7; D not certain. The V end was cut by 0 bases, the J end by 4 bases, with 13 bases between. From germline, CDR1 is LGHNA and CDR2 YNFKEQ. The CDR3 consists of 15 residues.

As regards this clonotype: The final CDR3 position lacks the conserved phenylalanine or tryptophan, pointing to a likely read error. The CDR3 DNA reads TGCGCCAGCAGCCAAGGCAGGGATCACAATGAGCAGTTCTTA. As protein: CASSQGRDHNEQFL. V gene TRBV4-1 combines with J gene TRBJ2-1, with D maybe TRBD1 (5 bases). Trimming removed 1 base from V and 5 bases from J, with 9 bases in between. Germline loops: CDR1 MGHRA, CDR2 YSYEKL. This CDR3 region has 14 residues.

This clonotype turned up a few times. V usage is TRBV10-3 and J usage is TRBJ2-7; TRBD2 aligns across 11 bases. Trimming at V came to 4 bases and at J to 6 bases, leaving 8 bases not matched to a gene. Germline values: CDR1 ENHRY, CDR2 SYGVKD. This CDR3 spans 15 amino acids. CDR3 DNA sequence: TGTGCCATCAGTGGGTCGAGGCTAGCGGGAGGCGAGCAGTACTTC. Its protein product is CAISGSRLAGGEQYF.

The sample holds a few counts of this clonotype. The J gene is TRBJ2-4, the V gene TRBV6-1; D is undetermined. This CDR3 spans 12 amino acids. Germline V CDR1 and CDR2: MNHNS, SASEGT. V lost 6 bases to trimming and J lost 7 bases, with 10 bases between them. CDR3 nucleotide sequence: TGTGCCAGCAGGACCACCGCGAACATTCAGTACTTC. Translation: CASRTTANIQYF.

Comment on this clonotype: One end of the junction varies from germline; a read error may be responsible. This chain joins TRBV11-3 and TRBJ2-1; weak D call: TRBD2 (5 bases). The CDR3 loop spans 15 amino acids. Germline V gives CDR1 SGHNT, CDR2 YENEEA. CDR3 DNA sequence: TGTGCCATCAGCTCCCGGGATATCTCCTCCAATGAGCAGTTCTTC. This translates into CAISSRDISSNEQFF.

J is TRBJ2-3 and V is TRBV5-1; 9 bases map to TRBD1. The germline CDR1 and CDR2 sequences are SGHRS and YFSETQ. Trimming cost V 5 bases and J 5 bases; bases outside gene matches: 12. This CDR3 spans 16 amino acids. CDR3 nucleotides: TGCGCCAGCAGTCCGGAACAGGGGGCTCCCCAAGATACGCAGTATTTT. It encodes CASSPEQGAPQDTQYF.

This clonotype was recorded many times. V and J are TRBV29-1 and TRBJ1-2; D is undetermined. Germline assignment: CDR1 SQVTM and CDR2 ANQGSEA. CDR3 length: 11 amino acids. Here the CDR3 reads CRVGDNYGYTF. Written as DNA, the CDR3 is TGCAGAGTCGGAGATAACTATGGCTACACCTTC.

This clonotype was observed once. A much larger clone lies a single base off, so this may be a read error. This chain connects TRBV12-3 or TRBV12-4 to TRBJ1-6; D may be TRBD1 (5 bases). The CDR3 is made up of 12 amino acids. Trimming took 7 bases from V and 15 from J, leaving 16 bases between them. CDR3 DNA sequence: TGTGCCAGCAAACTAATCTCGGGGGACCTCCACTTT. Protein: CASKLISGDLHF.

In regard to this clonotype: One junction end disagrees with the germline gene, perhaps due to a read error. The CDR3 loop is CASSLGGDLNEHFF. CDR3 sequence (DNA): TGTGCCAGTAGCTTAGGGGGGGACTTAAATGAGCATTTCTTC. This chain uses TRBV11-3 with TRBJ2-1; a weak D match, TRBD2 (7 bases). The CDR3 has 14 amino acids. Germline CDR1 and CDR2: SGHNT and YENEEA. The whole variable domain, remainder taken from reference TRBV11-3 and TRBJ2-1, is EAGVVQSPRYKIIEKKQPVAFWCNPISGHNTLYWYLQNLGQGPELLIRYENEEAVDDSQLPKDRFSAERLKGVDSTLKIQPAELGDSAVYLCASSLGGDLNEHFFGPGTRLTVL.

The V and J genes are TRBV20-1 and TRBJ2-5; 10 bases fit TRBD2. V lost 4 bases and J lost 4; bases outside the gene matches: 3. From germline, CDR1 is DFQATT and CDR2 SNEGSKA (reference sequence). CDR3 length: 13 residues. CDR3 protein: CSATSGRVETQYF. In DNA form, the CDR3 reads TGCAGTGCTACTAGCGGGAGAGTAGAGACCCAGTACTTC.

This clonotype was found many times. The CDR3 DNA reads as TGCGCCAGCAGCCAAGATCGTTGGGATGAGCAGTTCTTC. This codes for CASSQDRWDEQFF. This chain uses TRBV4-3 with TRBJ2-1; D is undetermined. The V gene's germline CDR1 is LGHNA and CDR2 YSLEER. Trimming stripped 0 bases from V and 8 bases from J, with 8 bases between. The CDR3 extends over 13 amino acids.

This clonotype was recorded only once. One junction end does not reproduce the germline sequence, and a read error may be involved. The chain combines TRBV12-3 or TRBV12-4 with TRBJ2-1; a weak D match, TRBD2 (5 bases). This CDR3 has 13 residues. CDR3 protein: CASSPRGMGEHFF. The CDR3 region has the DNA TGTGCCAGCAGTCCCCGGGGTATGGGTGAGCATTTCTTC.

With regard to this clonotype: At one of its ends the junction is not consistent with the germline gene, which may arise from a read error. In DNA, the CDR3 is TGCGGTGTCGGGGGAGGGCTAGGTGGGAATGAGCAGATCTTC. This gives the protein CGVGGGLGGNEQIF. This rearrangement joins TRBV20-1 to TRBJ2-1; TRBD2 agrees at 7 bases. Germline V lookup: CDR1 DFQATT, CDR2 SNEGSKA (reference sequence). This CDR3 is 14 amino acids long.